This TCR beta chain was identified during a study of early T cells in non-severe SARS-CoV-2 infection. Study findings and constraints: Matching against VDJdb likely underestimated virus-specific expansions, favoring anti-spike CD8.

The ends were cut back, 2 bases at V and 1 base at J, with 14 bases in the middle. CDR1 is SGHAT, CDR2 FQDESV, per germline (reference sequence). The CDR3 totals 16 residues. About this clonotype itself: Its specificity is unknown.

The TCR library protocol was used to attach unique molecular identifiers. These identifiers were attached to individual cDNA molecules. TCRdb re-called the 5' RACE reads with MiXCR, one entry per CDR3 protein. The data contain around 29,000 distinct CDR3 sequences, 9.5% to 10% of them singletons. The sequence was collected from an adult who was a healthcare worker with PCR-confirmed SARS-CoV-2 infection or an uninfected control (not recorded which). What was sequenced was whole blood. The chain joins TRBV11-1 to TRBJ1-2; no clear D. The CDR3 nucleotides are TGTGCCAGCAGCTTAAAGCCCACACAAAGTAACTATGGCTACACCTTC. Its translation is CASSLKPTQSNYGYTF.